This TCR beta chain was retrieved from a study of cytomegalovirus exposure and HLA in healthy donors. PCR used 60 Vbeta primers and 13 Jbeta primers. Sequencing used immunoSEQ multiplex PCR; TCRdb keeps in-frame clones, though not all of them. The table records some 150,000 clones, roughly 82% of them present only once. Germline CDR1 is SGHAT and CDR2 is FQNNGV. V was trimmed by 1 base and J by 8 bases, leaving 9 bases between them. The CDR3 sequence is 13 residues long. Study-wide results and limits: TCR sequences were mostly rare, though some public TCRs occurred in many donors. In terms of immune exposure information, only CMV serostatus was available.

This clone has only a few counts. Its specificity is unknown. The chain has TRBV11-2 and TRBJ1-3; D is perhaps TRBD1 (5 bases). This TCR was recovered from a man younger than 40 in good health and CMV-seropositive. Material for sequencing was PBMCs. CDR3 residues: CASSLAGVDTIYF. In DNA, the CDR3 is TGTGCCAGCAGCTTAGCGGGGGTCGACACCATATATTTT.